This entry lists 9 T cell receptor beta chains sequenced from one sample in a study of cytomegalovirus exposure and HLA in healthy donors. The PCR made use of 60 Vbeta and 13 Jbeta primers. Assay used: immunoSEQ multiplex PCR; TCRdb lists only in-frame clones, some missing. In the table there are 120,000 or so clones, approximately 82% of which are singletons. Specimen: PBMCs. The source is a man aged 25-45 years in good health and CMV-seropositive.

This rearrangement joins TRBV15 to TRBJ1-5; D gene ambiguous. Germline lookup yields CDR1 LNHNV and CDR2 YYDKDF (reference sequence). V was clipped by 1 base and J by 4 bases, with 11 bases between them. The CDR3 spans 15 residues. The CDR3 region is CATSRVVQLNQPQHF. The DNA for the CDR3 is TGTGCCACCAGCAGAGTCGTACAGCTTAATCAGCCCCAGCATTTT.

This chain joins TRBV6-5 and TRBJ2-7; 10 nucleotides align to TRBD1. The V segment lost 6 bases and the J segment 0 bases; nucleotides outside the gene matches: 2. The germline V gene encodes CDR1 MNHEY and CDR2 SVGAGI. The CDR3 sequence is 14 residues long. In DNA form, the CDR3 reads TGTGCCAGCAGCCGGACAGGGGGCTCCTACGAGCAGTACTTC. Its protein is CASSRTGGSYEQYF.

The gene calls are TRBV13 and TRBJ1-2; D might be TRBD1 (5 bases). Germline V lookup: CDR1 PRHDT, CDR2 FYEKMQ (reference sequence). V was trimmed by 0 bases and J by 7 bases, leaving 9 bases between them. This CDR3 has 13 amino acids. The CDR3: CASSLGQGGGYTF. As DNA, the CDR3 is TGTGCCAGCAGCTTAGGGCAGGGTGGTGGCTACACCTTC.

CDR3 sequence: CASRGPSWRGANVLTF. The DNA of the CDR3 is TGTGCCAGCAGGGGCCCCTCATGGAGGGGGGCCAACGTCCTGACTTTC. The rearrangement uses TRBV2 and TRBJ2-6; D may be TRBD2 (5 bases). Germline CDR1 is SNHLY and CDR2 is FYNNEI. Trimming pared 6 bases from V and 4 bases from J, leaving 16 bases between. This CDR3 is 16 amino acids long.

The genes are TRBV9 and TRBJ2-2; 8 bases are shared with TRBD1. The CDR3 extends over 17 amino acids. From germline, CDR1 is SGDLS and CDR2 YYNGEE. V trimming: 0 bases; J trimming: 7 bases; junction bases outside the gene matches: 11. CDR3 region: CASSVALAGGARGELFF. As DNA, the CDR3 is TGTGCCAGCAGCGTAGCTCTGGCAGGGGGCGCCCGCGGGGAGCTGTTTTTT.

V usage is TRBV27 and J usage is TRBJ2-2, with TRBD1 as a possible D gene (6 bases). This CDR3 is 14 amino acids long. The V and J ends lost 6 bases and 0 bases respectively, with 8 bases between them. Per germline, CDR1 MNHEY and CDR2 SMNVEV (reference sequence). DNA of the CDR3: TGTGCCAGCAGAGGACAGTCGAACACCGGGGAGCTGTTTTTT. Translation gives CASRGQSNTGELFF.

The rearrangement joins TRBV7-9 to TRBJ1-1, with D possibly matching TRBD1 (6 bases). The CDR3 spans 18 residues. Trimming pared 5 bases from V and 1 base from J, leaving 23 bases between. The germline V gene has CDR1 SEHNR and CDR2 FQNEAQ (reference sequence). The CDR3 nucleotides read TGTGCCAGCAGCCCCCGAGCGGGGGGACAACGATCGAACACTGAAGCTTTCTTT. Encoded protein: CASSPRAGGQRSNTEAFF.

This chain links TRBV5-4 with TRBJ2-3, with D perhaps TRBD2 (6 bases). V gave up 4 bases and J gave up 5 bases, with 11 bases separating them. CDR3 length: 13 residues. Germline V gene lookup returns CDR1 SGHNT and CDR2 YYREEE (reference sequence). The CDR3 region is CASSPGVGDTQYF. Here the CDR3 DNA reads TGTGCCAGCAGCCCGGGAGTGGGAGATACGCAGTATTTT.

The V call is TRBV5-8, the J call TRBJ2-5; D is perhaps TRBD1 (6 bases). The CDR3 is 15 amino acids. CDR1 SGHTS and CDR2 YDEGEE come from the germline V gene. V was shortened by 0 bases and J by 4 bases, with 13 bases between the two germline ends. The CDR3 nucleotides read TGTGCCAGCAGCTTGGGCAGGGGTGAGGGAGAGACCCAGTACTTC. As protein: CASSLGRGEGETQYF. Full variable domain (remainder filled in from reference TRBV5-8 and TRBJ2-5): EAGVTQSPTHLIKTRGQQATLRCSPISGHTSVYWYQQALGLGLQFLLWYDEGEERNRGNFPPRFSGRQFPNYSSELNVNALELEDSALYLCASSLGRGEGETQYFGPGTRLLVL.